Listed below are T cell receptor beta chains from one sample, sequenced in a study of cytomegalovirus exposure and HLA in healthy donors. TCRdb's table, derived via immunoSEQ multiplex PCR, lists solely in-frame clones and lacks some. The data show 200,000 or so clones, approximately 84% seen once. The sequenced material came from PBMCs. These receptor sequences come from a boy between 10 and 17 years old in good health and CMV-seronegative. CDR3s include the opening cysteine and the closing phenylalanine or tryptophan. A D gene is named only where the DNA matches it firmly. Expanded clones are given a class, and other clones once, few, many or no size at all.

. TRBJ1-6 . TRBV6-6 CASSFTTDSPLHF TGTGCCAGCAGTTTTACGACAGATTCACCCCTCCACTTT
. TRBJ2-6 TRBD1 TRBV5-1 CASSPGTGSDGANVLTF TGCGCCAGCAGCCCGGGGACAGGGAGCGACGGGGCCAACGTCCTGACTTTC
. TRBJ2-2 TRBD2 TRBV9 CASSVLAGTAGELFF TGTGCCAGCAGCGTCCTAGCGGGAACGGCCGGGGAGCTGTTTTTT
once TRBJ2-1 TRBD2 TRBV5-1 CASSLGAGVANEQFF TGCGCCAGCAGCTTGGGGGCGGGAGTAGCCAATGAGCAGTTCTTC
. TRBJ2-7 TRBD1 TRBV6-5 CASRPGQGPYEQYF TGTGCCAGCAGACCGGGACAGGGGCCCTACGAGCAGTACTTC
. TRBJ1-1 . TRBV7-6 CASSPGFVTEAFF TGTGCCAGCAGCCCCGGGTTTGTCACTGAAGCTTTCTTT
few TRBJ2-5 TRBD2 TRBV9 CASSVAPSGGLGRETQYF TGTGCCAGCAGCGTAGCACCTAGCGGGGGCCTCGGGAGGGAGACCCAGTACTTC
. TRBJ2-1 TRBD2 TRBV5-1 CASRRLAGDNEQFF TGCGCCAGCAGGAGGCTAGCGGGCGACAATGAGCAGTTCTTC
. TRBJ2-7 TRBD2 TRBV27 CASKRTSGLYEQYF TGTGCCAGCAAACGGACTAGCGGCTTATACGAGCAGTACTTC
. TRBJ2-7 . TRBV11-1 CASSSKTGYEQYF TGTGCCAGCAGCTCCAAGACGGGCTACGAGCAGTACTTC